This T cell receptor beta chain originates from a study of tumor-infiltrating lymphocytes in primary liver carcinoma. Study background: About 3.5 to 8 million productive TCRbeta reads were obtained from the samples, with similar numbers across tissue types.

As concerns this clonotype: Its antigen remains unidentified. In this CDR3 the conserved last residue, phenylalanine or tryptophan, is missing, so a read error is likely.

The study, taken as a whole, reports: Researchers found tumor-adjacent and tumor-blood pairs overlapped less than tumor region pairs. Presence in all five tumor regions was observed for only about 7.5-24% of top clones. It was in tumors, not blood, that the top-250-clone fraction was significantly higher (p = 0.039).

The V gene's germline CDR1 is MGHRA and CDR2 YSYEKL. Between the trimmed V and J ends, which lost 1 base and 2 bases, there was a span of 13 bases. This CDR3 has 16 residues. Co-extracted RNA and DNA came from approximately 20-30 mg of unsorted bulk tissue. Total RNA (around 500 ng) served as template for TCR beta cDNA synthesis primed by a constant-region primer. Nested multiplex PCR, run for three rounds with slightly modified ARM-PCR, yielded TCR beta libraries. PCR rounds one and two used TRBV1-TRBV30 forward primers with a C-beta reverse primer for about 9 cycles each. TCRdb re-analysed the multiplex PCR reads in MiXCR, keeping a single row per CDR3 protein. Here the sample spans some 20,000 distinct CDR3 sequences, approximately 79% being singletons.

Sample: liver tumor tissue from sampling region 4. Subset indicated: tumor region T4, right-lateral pole. The sequence derives from a woman aged 25 to 39 with primary liver carcinoma and hepatitis B virus infection. This chain connects TRBV4-1 to TRBJ2-3; D remains ambiguous. The CDR3, as DNA: TGCGCCAGCAGCCAAGTTAGGATAGGTAACACAGATACGCAGTATCTT. Its translation is CASSQVRIGNTDTQYL.